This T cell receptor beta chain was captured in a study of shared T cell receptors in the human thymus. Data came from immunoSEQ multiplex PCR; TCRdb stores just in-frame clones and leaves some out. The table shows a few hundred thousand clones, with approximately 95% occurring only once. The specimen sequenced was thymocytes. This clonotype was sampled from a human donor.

The CDR3 coding sequence is TGTGCCAGCAGTTACTCCCGACAGTTGAGTGAAAAACTGTTTTTT. It specifies CASSYSRQLSEKLFF. The chain joins TRBV6-5 to TRBJ1-4; the D gene is possibly TRBD1 (5 bases). The CDR3 is 15 residues long. From germline, CDR1 is MNHEY and CDR2 SVGAGI. Trimming left V 0 bases short and J 7 bases short, with 12 bases between.